The 13 T cell receptor beta chains below were found in one sample sequenced in a study of blood T cell repertoires in COVID-19. TCRdb's copy holds only in-frame clones and misses some; the assay was immunoSEQ multiplex PCR. The top ten hold around 2.1% of the sample, which has about 260,000 clones, roughly 83% seen once. Sequenced input: PBMCs or T cells enriched from blood (not recorded which). These receptor sequences come from a woman in her forties or fifties who had recovered from COVID-19.

This clone was detected a few times. This rearrangement joins TRBV21-1 to TRBJ1-5; the D call of TRBD1 is as the table states it, not checked on the DNA. TRBV21-1 counts as a pseudogene. The length of the CDR3 is 15 residues. The CDR3 spells CASRTGHPPGQPQHF. As DNA, the CDR3 is TGTGCCAGCCGAACCGGTCATCCACCAGGACAGCCCCAGCATTTT.

This chain links TRBV14 with TRBJ2-1; D remains unclear. From germline, CDR1 is SGHDN and CDR2 FVKESK. V lost 0 bases and J 6 bases, leaving 12 bases between the germline ends. The CDR3 is made up of 15 amino acids. CDR3 loop: CASSQDLVLSNEQFF. DNA for the CDR3: TGTGCCAGCAGCCAAGACCTAGTTCTGAGCAATGAGCAGTTCTTC.

CDR3 in amino acids: CASSPEVESGANVLTF. The DNA of the CDR3 is TGTGCCAGCAGTCCGGAGGTGGAATCTGGGGCCAACGTCCTGACTTTC. The V gene is TRBV6-4, the J gene TRBJ2-6, with a tentative D call TRBD2 (5 bases). V was pared by 5 bases and J by 1 base, with 12 bases between. Germline CDR1 is MRHNA and CDR2 is SNTAGT. The length of the CDR3 is 16 residues.

This chain joins TRBV5-6 and TRBJ1-1; unclear D gene. This CDR3 contains 17 residues. V gave up 1 base and J gave up 1 base, with 17 bases separating them. Germline V CDR1 and CDR2: SGHDT, YYEEEE. The DNA of the CDR3 is TGTGCCAGCAGCTTGACGCTGAGGAGGAATCGGAACACTGAAGCTTTCTTT. Translating it yields CASSLTLRRNRNTEAFF. The complete variable domain, with remaining parts taken from reference TRBV5-6 and TRBJ1-1, reads DAGVTQSPTHLIKTRGQQVTLRCSPKSGHDTVSWYQQALGQGPQFIFQYYEEEERQRGNFPDRFSGHQFPNYSSELNVNALLLGDSALYLCASSLTLRRNRNTEAFFGQGTRLTVV.

The chain links TRBV9 to TRBJ1-1; D gene unclear. CDR1 and CDR2 from the germline V gene are SGDLS and YYNGEE. CDR3 length equals 14 residues. The V end was cut by 0 bases, the J end by 5 bases, with 11 bases between. The CDR3 here is CASSVDMTGTEAFF. CDR3 DNA: TGTGCCAGCAGCGTAGATATGACCGGGACTGAAGCTTTCTTT. Looking up the rest from reference TRBV9 and TRBJ1-1 gives the full variable domain: DSGVTQTPKHLITATGQRVTLRCSPRSGDLSVYWYQQSLDQGLQFLIQYYNGEERAKGNILERFSAQQFPDLHSELNLSSLELGDSALYFCASSVDMTGTEAFFGQGTRLTVV.

The rearrangement joins TRBV7-2 to TRBJ2-2; TRBD1 matches 7 bases. Germline CDR1 and CDR2: SGHTA and FQGNSA. Trimming removed 6 bases from V and 6 bases from J; junction bases left unmatched: 4. This CDR3 comprises 13 residues. In DNA form, the CDR3 reads TGTGCCAGCAGAAATCAGGGGGCCGGGGAGCTGTTTTTT. Protein: CASRNQGAGELFF.

This rearrangement joins TRBV2 to TRBJ2-7; TRBD1 matches at 8 bases. Germline CDR1 is SNHLY and CDR2 is FYNNEI. The ends lost 7 bases at V and 3 bases at J; junction bases unmatched: 8. This CDR3 region has 14 residues. The CDR3 here is CASTGNRGFYEQYF. As DNA, the CDR3 is TGTGCCAGCACAGGGAACAGGGGGTTCTACGAGCAGTACTTC.

The V call is TRBV2, the J call TRBJ2-5, with D possibly being TRBD2 (6 bases). Looked up from germline, CDR1 is SNHLY and CDR2 is FYNNEI. CDR3 length: 17 residues. Trimming removed 1 base from V and 0 bases from J, with 15 bases in between. CDR3 coding DNA: TGTGCCAGCAGTGAAGACCCAAGCGGGCTAAACCAAGAGACCCAGTACTTC. This gives the protein CASSEDPSGLNQETQYF.

This rearrangement joins TRBV3-1 (or the pseudogene TRBV3-2) to TRBJ1-2, with a possible D match to TRBD1 (5 bases). The CDR3 spans 14 residues. The germline V and J ends were trimmed by 5 bases and 5 bases, with 15 bases remaining between them. Germline values: CDR1 LGHDT, CDR2 YNNKEL (reference sequence). The CDR3 bases are TGTGCCAGCAGCTTCCATGGGGGAGGGTATGGCTACACCTTC. Its protein product is CASSFHGGGYGYTF.

This sequence joins TRBV19 and TRBJ1-6; no definite D call. CDR1 and CDR2 from the germline V gene are LNHDA and SQIVND (reference sequence). CDR3 length equals 13 residues. V lost 1 base, J lost 8 bases, and 6 bases lay in between. In nucleotides, the CDR3 is TGTGCCAGTAGTATAGTTCGGGATTCACCCCTCCACTTT. Translated: CASSIVRDSPLHF.

V gene TRBV4-3 combines with J gene TRBJ1-2, with no clear D. The V gene lost 0 bases and the J gene lost 2 bases, with 13 bases spanning the gap. The CDR3 has 16 amino acids. Germline CDR1 LGHNA, CDR2 YSLEER. This CDR3 reads CASSQEVGSLNYGYTF. CDR3 bases: TGCGCCAGCAGCCAAGAAGTGGGCAGCTTAAACTATGGCTACACCTTC.

The rearrangement joins TRBV6-2 or TRBV6-3 to TRBJ2-1; D unresolved. CDR1 MNHEY and CDR2 SVGEGT come from the germline V gene. This CDR3 spans 15 amino acids. Trimming shortened V by 6 bases and J by 2 bases, and 14 bases separated the two germline ends. The CDR3 sequence: CASSQASRAYNEQFF. DNA of the CDR3: TGTGCCAGCAGCCAAGCCTCACGTGCCTACAATGAGCAGTTCTTC.

This clone came up a few times. This chain links TRBV6-5 with TRBJ2-4; possibly TRBD2 for D (5 bases). The CDR3 is 15 amino acids. Trimming took 0 bases from V and 0 from J, leaving 6 bases between them. Per germline, CDR1 MNHEY and CDR2 SVGAGI. This CDR3 is CASSYSRGAKNIQYF. CDR3 DNA sequence: TGTGCCAGCAGTTACTCCCGGGGAGCCAAAAACATTCAGTACTTC.